The 9 T cell receptor beta chains listed next were all sequenced from one sample in a study of technical replicates of blood from a handful of donors. Data came from immunoSEQ multiplex PCR; TCRdb stores just in-frame clones and leaves some out. The table shows roughly 62,000 clones, with about 94% occurring only once. Sequencing was done on a sample of PBMCs. The source of these receptors is a human donor in good health. Some clones in this sample may be carry-over from other donors' samples.

The chain combines TRBV5-1 with TRBJ2-3; TRBD2 aligns across 8 bases. V shed 4 bases, J shed 2 bases, and the junction held 6 bases outside the gene matches. This CDR3 is built from 15 residues. Germline assignment: CDR1 SGHRS and CDR2 YFSETQ. CDR3: CASSISGGNTDTQYF. DNA for the CDR3: TGCGCCAGCAGCATAAGCGGGGGAAACACAGATACGCAGTATTTT.

The V call is TRBV11-2, the J call TRBJ2-1; 7 bases are shared with TRBD2. Germline V lookup: CDR1 SGHAT, CDR2 FQNNGV. This CDR3 has 17 residues. V lost 6 bases to trimming and J lost 4 bases; unmatched junction nucleotides: 15. The CDR3 region is CASSPTGGLRYYNEQFF. CDR3 nucleotides: TGTGCCAGCAGTCCGACGGGGGGACTCAGATATTACAATGAGCAGTTCTTC.

The table lists this clone with a few counts. The chain links TRBV29-1 to TRBJ1-5; 8 bases map to TRBD1. Looked up from germline, CDR1 is SQVTM and CDR2 is ANQGSEA. Trimming took 4 bases from V and 6 from J; bases not matched to a gene: 8. This CDR3 contains 14 residues. DNA for the CDR3: TGCAGCGTTGGGTCAACAGGGGGGAGTCAGCCCCAGCATTTT. It translates to CSVGSTGGSQPQHF.

The CDR3 reads CASSLGGRRNYGYTF. The CDR3 DNA reads TGCGCCAGCAGCTTGGGCGGCCGGCGGAACTATGGCTACACCTTC. The chain recombines TRBV5-1 with TRBJ1-2; D gene uncertain. Germline CDR1 SGHRS, CDR2 YFSETQ. The CDR3 has 15 amino acids. V was trimmed by 0 bases and J by 2 bases, leaving 11 bases between them.

This chain connects TRBV10-1 to TRBJ2-1; TRBD2 matches at 7 bases. Trimming removed 9 bases from V and 6 bases from J; junction bases left unmatched: 11. Germline V gene data show CDR1 as WNHNN and CDR2 as SYGVQD (reference sequence). The CDR3 runs to 14 residues. The CDR3 region has the DNA TGCGCCAGGGGGGTGGGCGGGAGTTCCAATGAGCAGTTCTTC. Its translation: CARGVGGSSNEQFF.

The chain links TRBV21-1 to TRBJ1-1; TRBD1 is the table's D call, not checked against the DNA. TRBV21-1 is a known pseudogene. This CDR3 comprises 17 residues. As DNA, the CDR3 is TGTGCCAGCAGCAGAAGCCGGCAGGGGGGATCGAACACTGAAGCTTTCTTT. As protein: CASSRSRQGGSNTEAFF.

The CDR3 bases are TGTGCCACCAGCAGAGACCTAGTTGCTGAGCAGTTCTTC. Amino acid sequence: CATSRDLVAEQFF. The chain combines TRBV15 with TRBJ2-1; D remains unclear. CDR1 LNHNV and CDR2 YYDKDF come from the germline V gene (reference sequence). The CDR3 consists of 13 residues. Between the trimmed V and J ends, which lost 0 bases and 9 bases, there was a span of 9 bases. Variable domain in full (rest from reference TRBV15 and TRBJ2-1): DAMVIQNPRYQVTQFGKPVTLSCSQTLNHNVMYWYQQKSSQAPKLLFHYYDKDFNNEADTPDNFQSRRPNTSFCFLDIRSPGLGDTAMYLCATSRDLVAEQFFGPGTRLTVL.

V gene TRBV7-9 combines with J gene TRBJ2-5; 12 nucleotides agree with TRBD1. Germline assignment: CDR1 SEHNR and CDR2 FQNEAQ (reference sequence). The CDR3 runs 15 residues. Trimming at V came to 5 bases and at J to 5 bases, leaving 6 bases not matched to a gene. The CDR3 bases are TGTGCCAGCAGCACCGGGACAGGGGGCGCGGAGACCCAGTACTTC. The encoded protein is CASSTGTGGAETQYF.

This clone was detected only once. The chain couples TRBV18 to TRBJ1-1; 7 bases fit TRBD1. Per germline, CDR1 KGHSH and CDR2 LQKENI. This CDR3 is built from 12 residues. Trimming took 2 bases from V and 11 from J; bases not matched to a gene: 5. The CDR3 spells CASSPDRVLAFF. The CDR3 DNA reads as TGTGCCAGCTCACCAGACAGGGTCCTTGCTTTCTTT. Full variable domain (missing parts from reference TRBV18 and TRBJ1-1): NAGVMQNPRHLVRRRGQEARLRCSPMKGHSHVYWYRQLPEEGLKFMVYLQKENIIDESGMPKERFSAEFPKEGPSILRIQQVVRGDSAAYFCASSPDRVLAFFGQGTRLTVV.